Listed below are T cell receptor beta chains from one sample, sequenced in a study of cytomegalovirus exposure and HLA in healthy donors. Assay used: immunoSEQ multiplex PCR; TCRdb lists only in-frame clones, some missing. The data show 150,000 to 250,000 clones, with just over 75% seen just once and about 2.1% held by the top ten. Sequenced sample: PBMCs. Receptors were obtained from a man aged 25 to 45 in good health and CMV-seronegative. The CDR3 runs from the conserved cysteine through the conserved F or W. A D gene is named only where the DNA matches it firmly. The size entry is marked missing in some rows and otherwise reads once, few, many or a size class.

d_call,j_call,v_call,clone_size,cdr3_nt,cdr3_aa
TRBD2,TRBJ2-7,TRBV7-9,NA,TGTGCCAGCAGCGCAACCCCTACGGGAGGCACGTACGAGCAGTACTTC,CASSATPTGGTYEQYF
TRBD2,TRBJ2-7,TRBV6-1,NA,TGTGCCAGCAGTGAAGGGACGGCGGGAGTGAAGGGCGAGCAGTACTTC,CASSEGTAGVKGEQYF
TRBD2,TRBJ2-1,TRBV5-1,NA,TGCGCCAGCAGCGGTACGTTAGCGGGCGAGCAGTTCTTC,CASSGTLAGEQFF
NA,TRBJ1-6,TRBV2,NA,TGTGCCAGCAGTCGGCAGGGGCGAGATTCACCCCTCCACTTT,CASSRQGRDSPLHF
NA,TRBJ2-3,TRBV6-1,NA,TGTGCCAGCAGCCCTAATATGCATACGCAGTATTTT,CASSPNMHTQYF
NA,TRBJ1-5,TRBV12-2,NA,TGTGCAAGTCGCCCATTCCCTTTCCGAGGACAGGCGGTTTGGAGCAATCAGCCCCAGCATTTT,CASRPFPFRGQAVWSNQPQHF
NA,TRBJ2-1,TRBV29-1,NA,TGCAGCGTTGAACCCAGAGAGGGTGAGCAGTTCTTC,CSVEPREGEQFF
TRBD1,TRBJ2-7,TRBV6-5,once,TGTGCCAGCAGTTACGTGGGACAGGCCTACGAGCAGTACTTC,CASSYVGQAYEQYF
NA,TRBJ2-7,TRBV7-2,once,TGTGCCAGCAGCCCAGGATTTGCCAGGGAGCAGTACTTC,CASSPGFAREQYF
NA,TRBJ2-3,TRBV7-9,once,TGTGCCAGCAGTACGGGAGATACGCAGTATTTT,CASSTGDTQYF
NA,TRBJ1-2,TRBV6-5,NA,TGTGCCACCTTTGCCTACGGTGGCTACACCTTC,CATFAYGGYTF
NA,TRBJ1-1,TRBV5-1,NA,TGCGCCAGCAGCTTGGAGGTGCGGACAAACACTGAAGCTTTCTTT,CASSLEVRTNTEAFF
NA,TRBJ2-3,TRBV11-2,few,TGTGCCAGCAGACTAAGTCTTTTGGGAGATACGCAGTATTTT,CASRLSLLGDTQYF
NA,TRBJ2-7,TRBV30,few,TGTGCCTGGAGTCCTAGCAGCTCCTACGAGCAGTACTTC,CAWSPSSSYEQYF
NA,TRBJ1-1,TRBV6-1,NA,TGTGCCAGCAGTGAATGGGGGGTAGGGGGGGATTCCACTGAAGCTTTCTTT,CASSEWGVGGDSTEAFF
NA,TRBJ2-7,TRBV28,few,TGTGCCAGCAGTTTACAGGCCTACGAGCAGTACTTC,CASSLQAYEQYF
NA,TRBJ2-7,TRBV9,NA,TGTGCCAGCAGCGTAGCCGCGGCAGGGCCCTACGAGCAGTACTTC,CASSVAAAGPYEQYF
NA,TRBJ2-5,TRBV5-6,NA,TGTGCCAGCAGCTTGGTTTTTGGGAGAGAGACCCAGTACTTC,CASSLVFGRETQYF
NA,TRBJ1-5,TRBV6-6,few,TGTGCCAGCAGTTCAAGGACAGCAAGCAATCAGCCCCAGCATTTT,CASSSRTASNQPQHF
TRBD1,TRBJ1-5,TRBV7-9,few,TGTGCCAGCAGCACCAACAGGGGCAGAAGGCAGCCCCAGCATTTT,CASSTNRGRRQPQHF
NA,TRBJ2-1,TRBV30,NA,TGTGCCTGGAGTGTAACTCTAGAATACAATGAGCAGTTCTTC,CAWSVTLEYNEQFF
NA,TRBJ2-7,TRBV5-6,few,TGTGCCAGCAGCTCTGGAGGCCCGGAGCAGTACTTC,CASSSGGPEQYF
TRBD1,TRBJ2-7,TRBV5-5,NA,TGTGCCAGCAGCCCCGAACCGGGACAGACCTACGAGCAGTACTTC,CASSPEPGQTYEQYF
NA,TRBJ2-7,TRBV7-3,NA,TGTGCCAGCAGCTTGGGCTCAGGGGACTACGAGCAGTACTTC,CASSLGSGDYEQYF
TRBD2,TRBJ2-1,TRBV6-6,NA,TGTGCCAGCAGTTACGCCGCGGGAGGCAATGAGCAGTTCTTC,CASSYAAGGNEQFF
NA,TRBJ2-5,TRBV5-5,NA,TGTGCCAGCAGCCACAGGGCTCAAGAGACCCAGTACTTC,CASSHRAQETQYF
TRBD2,TRBJ2-1,TRBV19,NA,TGTGCCAGTAGTCTCTTAACTAGCGGTTACAATGAGCAGTTCTTC,CASSLLTSGYNEQFF
NA,TRBJ2-7,TRBV5-4,few,TGTGCCAGCAGCCCGCAGGGTGGGCCCTACGAGCAGTACTTC,CASSPQGGPYEQYF
NA,TRBJ2-3,TRBV18,NA,TGTGCCAGCTCACCGGGTAGCGGAAGCACAGATACGCAGTATTTT,CASSPGSGSTDTQYF
NA,TRBJ2-1,TRBV7-2,NA,TGTGCCAGCAGCCCTCCCCAGCGGAGCTCCTACAATGAGCAGTTCTTC,CASSPPQRSSYNEQFF
NA,TRBJ2-7,TRBV19,NA,TGTGCCAGTAGTATTGCTAGCTCCTACGAGCAGTACTTC,CASSIASSYEQYF
NA,TRBJ2-1,TRBV18,NA,TGTGCCAGCTCACCGAGGGTAGCTAGCTCAGTCCGTGAGCAGTTCTTC,CASSPRVASSVREQFF
NA,TRBJ2-7,TRBV9,NA,TGTGCCAGCAGCCCCCGGGGAAATCGGGACGAGCAGTACTTC,CASSPRGNRDEQYF
NA,TRBJ2-5,TRBV6-1,NA,TGTGCCAGCAACCCCCAGCGACTCCAAGAGACCCAGTACTTC,CASNPQRLQETQYF
NA,TRBJ1-5,TRBV28,NA,TGTGCCAGCAGCCGAACCGACAGTTTCAATCAGCCCCAGCATTTT,CASSRTDSFNQPQHF
NA,TRBJ2-3,TRBV27,NA,TGTGCCAGCAGTTCCCCGGGGGTAACAGATACGCAGTATTTT,CASSSPGVTDTQYF
NA,TRBJ2-7,TRBV5-4,once,TGTGCCAGCAGCTACCCAAGCTCCTACGAGCAGTACTTC,CASSYPSSYEQYF
NA,TRBJ2-7,TRBV14,NA,TGTGCCAGCAGCCAAGATATTATAGTTGGTCTCTCCTACGAGCAGTACTTC,CASSQDIIVGLSYEQYF
NA,TRBJ1-1,TRBV5-1,few,TGCGCCAGCAGCTCCCGGGGGGGTAGCAACACTGAAGCTTTCTTT,CASSSRGGSNTEAFF
TRBD1,TRBJ1-5,TRBV4-2,once,TGTGCCAGCAGCCAAGTCGGGTCAGGGGGCATCGGCAATCAGCCCCAGCATTTT,CASSQVGSGGIGNQPQHF
TRBD1,TRBJ1-6,TRBV5-4,NA,TGTGCCAGCAGTTCCGGGACAGGGTATAATTCACCCCTCCACTTT,CASSSGTGYNSPLHF
NA,TRBJ2-7,TRBV6-6,NA,TGTGCCAGCAGTTACGGCAGGGGCTACGAGCAGTACTTC,CASSYGRGYEQYF
NA,TRBJ2-7,TRBV10-1,NA,TGCGCCAGCAGTGTGTCAGTCAGCTCCTACGAGCAGTACTTC,CASSVSVSSYEQYF
NA,TRBJ1-1,TRBV18,NA,TGTGCCAGCTCACCGTATCGGCAGGTCAACACTGAAGCTTTCTTT,CASSPYRQVNTEAFF
NA,TRBJ2-7,TRBV7-9,NA,TGTGCCAGCACCCCGGGGACTTCCTACGAGCAGTACTTC,CASTPGTSYEQYF
NA,TRBJ2-7,TRBV28,NA,TGTGCCAGCAGTGTCAGCTCCTACGAGCAGTACTTC,CASSVSSYEQYF
NA,TRBJ1-4,TRBV6-6,NA,TGTGCCAGCAACGGGAGACCTAATGAAAAACTGTTTTTT,CASNGRPNEKLFF
NA,TRBJ1-1,TRBV5-6,NA,TGTGCCAGCAGGCCATGGCGCGGCGCTGAAGCTTTCTTT,CASRPWRGAEAFF
TRBD2,TRBJ2-7,TRBV5-4,NA,TGTGCCAGCAGCTTGTCCCTAGCGGGAGGGCCCCACGAGCAGTACTTC,CASSLSLAGGPHEQYF
NA,TRBJ2-3,TRBV5-1,NA,TGCGCCAGCAGCTTAGAGGGTATAAGCACAGATACGCAGTATTTT,CASSLEGISTDTQYF
TRBD1,TRBJ2-1,TRBV28,NA,TGTGCCAGCAGTCCCCGGGACAGACCCTACAATGAGCAGTTCTTC,CASSPRDRPYNEQFF
NA,TRBJ2-7,TRBV7-9,few,TGTGCCAGCAGCTTAGCGCGGGTCAAGGACGAGCAGTACTTC,CASSLARVKDEQYF
NA,TRBJ1-3,TRBV6-5,NA,TGTGCCAGCAGTAGAGCCCTGAGCTCTGGAAACACCATATATTTT,CASSRALSSGNTIYF
NA,TRBJ2-7,TRBV6-5,NA,TGTGCCAGCAGTTACAGGGGCTACGAGCAGTACTTC,CASSYRGYEQYF
TRBD1,TRBJ2-7,TRBV6-1,NA,TGTGCCAGCAACCAACAGGGGTACGAGCAGTACTTC,CASNQQGYEQYF
TRBD2,TRBJ2-6,TRBV5-1,NA,TGCGCCAGCAGTATAGCGGGCCTAACCTCTGGGGCCAACGTCCTGACTTTC,CASSIAGLTSGANVLTF
TRBD2,TRBJ2-7,TRBV6-1,NA,TGTGCCAGCAGTGAGTGGGGTGCGGGCGGGAGTGGCAACGAGCAGTACTTC,CASSEWGAGGSGNEQYF
NA,TRBJ1-1,TRBV10-1,few,TGCGCCAGCAGTGCGGACACTGAAGCTTTCTTT,CASSADTEAFF
TRBD1,TRBJ2-3,TRBV5-6,few,TGTGCCAGCAGTTACCGGGACAGGGGTCGAGATACGCAGTATTTT,CASSYRDRGRDTQYF
TRBD1,TRBJ2-5,TRBV27,NA,TGTGCCAGCAGTTTTGGCAGGGGGCGCACCGACCAAGAGACCCAGTACTTC,CASSFGRGRTDQETQYF